One sample yielded the 30 T cell receptor beta chains listed below, sequenced in a study of blood T cell repertoires in COVID-19 (dated by TCRdb to the early 2020s). Libraries were built with the immunoSEQ multiplex PCR assay. Drawn from immuneACCESS, this table holds only the in-frame rearrangements with V and J called that TCRdb kept. Clones are partly lost; checked studies trace under half to an unresolved V gene and leave the rest unexplained. Here the sample has tens of thousands of clones; 85% to 90% occur a single time. Together, the top ten hold 3% to 3.5% of the sample. Sequenced sample: peripheral blood. These TCRs come from a man in his fifties with active COVID-19.

As DNA, the CDR3 is TGTGCCACCAGCTATGGCCGGACAGGGGTCCAGCCCCAGCATTTT. This translates into CATSYGRTGVQPQHF. The V gene is TRBV15, the J gene TRBJ1-5; TRBD1 aligns across 9 bases. V was pared by 5 bases and J by 7 bases, with 9 bases of the junction left unmatched. Germline V gives CDR1 LNHNV, CDR2 YYDKDF (reference sequence). The CDR3 spans 15 residues.

The chain combines TRBV27 with TRBJ2-5; 11 bases are a match to TRBD1. J gave up 2 bases and V 5 bases, and 10 bases lay outside the gene matches. Looked up from germline, CDR1 is MNHEY and CDR2 is SMNVEV (reference sequence). CDR3 size: 17 residues. CDR3 in DNA: TGTGCCAGCAGTAAAATGTGGACAGGGGGCCTACAAGAGACCCAGTACTTC. Translated: CASSKMWTGGLQETQYF.

The genes are TRBV15 and TRBJ2-7; TRBD2 agrees at 7 bases. J was trimmed by 2 bases and V by 3 bases; bases with no gene match: 4. This CDR3 spans 14 amino acids. CDR1 LNHNV and CDR2 YYDKDF come from the germline V gene (reference sequence). CDR3 sequence (DNA): TGTGCCACCAGCAGGGGACTACCGGCCTACGAGCAGTACTTC. Protein: CATSRGLPAYEQYF. Based on the CDR3 plus reference TRBV15 and TRBJ2-7, the full variable domain is DAMVIQNPRYQVTQFGKPVTLSCSQTLNHNVMYWYQQKSSQAPKLLFHYYDKDFNNEADTPDNFQSRRPNTSFCFLDIRSPGLGDTAMYLCATSRGLPAYEQYFGPGTRLTVT.

This clone has only one observation. V usage is TRBV12-3 or TRBV12-4 and J usage is TRBJ2-3, with TRBD1 identical over 8 bases. The J segment lost 4 bases and the V segment lost 4 bases, leaving 1 base of the junction unmatched. CDR3 length: 13 residues. In DNA, the CDR3 is TGTGCCAGCAGTTGGACAGGGCCAGATACGCAGTATTTT. Its protein is CASSWTGPDTQYF.

The chain has TRBV7-2 and TRBJ2-3; TRBD1 matches at 12 bases. Trimming cost V 5 bases and J 4 bases; bases outside gene matches: 10. The germline V gene has CDR1 SGHTA and CDR2 FQGNSA. This CDR3 spans 17 amino acids. CDR3 sequence reads: CASSHGTGGFRSDTQYF. The CDR3, as DNA: TGTGCCAGCAGCCACGGGACAGGGGGCTTTCGTTCAGATACGCAGTATTTT.

The chain's CDR3 is CASSGARVAGGQETQYF. In DNA, the CDR3 is TGTGCCAGCAGCGGAGCCCGGGTAGCGGGGGGCCAAGAGACCCAGTACTTC. The chain carries TRBV2 and TRBJ2-5, with 10 bases matching TRBD2. Germline CDR1 SNHLY, CDR2 FYNNEI. The CDR3 length is 17 residues. Unmatched junction bases numbered 11, after V lost 6 bases and J lost 1 base.

This clone was recorded a few times. This rearrangement joins TRBV12-3 or TRBV12-4 to TRBJ1-1; the D is unclear. CDR3 length: 12 residues. The V end lost 3 bases, the J end lost 5 bases, and 7 bases lay between the germline ends. As DNA, the CDR3 is TGTGCCAGCAGTTTGGAGTGGACTGAAGCTTTCTTT. Translating it yields CASSLEWTEAFF.

V is TRBV12-3 or TRBV12-4 and J is TRBJ1-2, with D unclear. Trimming removed 5 bases from V and 4 bases from J, with 8 bases in between. The CDR3 contains 12 residues. The CDR3 region is CASSPSGYGYTF. In nucleotides, the CDR3 is TGTGCCAGCAGTCCTTCGGGCTATGGCTACACCTTC.

The chain uses TRBV5-5 and TRBJ2-1, with 10 bases that match TRBD2. V was clipped by 0 bases and J by 7 bases; unmatched bases: 16. Germline CDR1 is SGHKS and CDR2 is YYEKEE (reference sequence). The CDR3 spans 19 residues. CDR3 sequence: CASSLADRSGRALSNEQFF. CDR3 coding DNA: TGTGCCAGCAGCTTGGCCGACAGGAGCGGGAGGGCCTTAAGTAATGAGCAGTTCTTC.

The V and J genes are TRBV14 and TRBJ2-1, with a tentative D call TRBD2 (6 bases). Germline CDR1 SGHDN, CDR2 FVKESK. CDR3 size: 17 residues. The ends were cut back, 4 bases at V and 0 bases at J, with 16 bases in the middle. The CDR3 here is CASSPWGGLSSYNEQFF. The CDR3 DNA sequence: TGTGCCAGCAGCCCATGGGGAGGACTCAGCTCCTACAATGAGCAGTTCTTC.

The sample holds a few counts of this clone. This chain joins TRBV7-2 and TRBJ2-7, with a weak D call TRBD2 (6 bases). Trimming took off 1 base at V and 12 bases at J, with 13 bases between the two ends. Looked up from germline, CDR1 is SGHTA and CDR2 is FQGNSA. The CDR3 is 12 residues long. The CDR3 region is CASSLGAGYVYF. The DNA of the CDR3 is TGTGCCAGCAGCTTAGGGGCGGGATATGTGTACTTC.

The CDR3 loop is CASSGGAYSYEQYF. The CDR3 nucleotides read TGCGCCAGCAGCGGGGGGGCTTACTCCTACGAGCAGTACTTC. V and J are TRBV4-1 and TRBJ2-7; D perhaps matches TRBD2 (7 bases). Germline CDR1 reads MGHRA; CDR2 reads YSYEKL. The CDR3 totals 14 residues. V was shortened by 5 bases and J by 0 bases, with 11 bases between the two germline ends.

This clone was seen a handful of times. The rearrangement uses TRBV5-1 and TRBJ1-6; D perhaps matches TRBD1 (5 bases). Trimming took 4 bases from V and 9 from J, leaving 20 bases between them. The germline gives CDR1 SGHRS, CDR2 YFSETQ. The CDR3 loop spans 16 amino acids. CDR3 sequence: CASSLTTRAFGSPLHF. In DNA form, the CDR3 reads TGCGCCAGCAGCCTAACTACCAGGGCCTTTGGTTCACCCCTCCACTTT. The whole variable domain, remainder taken from reference TRBV5-1 and TRBJ1-6, is KAGVTQTPRYLIKTRGQQVTLSCSPISGHRSVSWYQQTPGQGLQFLFEYFSETQRNKGNFPGRFSGRQFSNSRSEMNVSTLELGDSALYLCASSLTTRAFGSPLHFGNGTRLTVT.

The genes are TRBV3-1 (or the pseudogene TRBV3-2) and TRBJ2-7, with 8 bases that match TRBD2. V lost 0 bases to trimming and J lost 3 bases; unmatched junction nucleotides: 7. This CDR3 is built from 16 residues. Germline V gene data show CDR1 as LGHDT and CDR2 as YNNKEL (reference sequence). The CDR3 region is CASSQDRSGSGYEQYF. Written as DNA, the CDR3 is TGTGCCAGCAGCCAAGATAGGAGCGGGAGTGGCTACGAGCAGTACTTC.

Here the CDR3 reads CASSAGGGPASYEQYF. The CDR3 nucleotides read TGTGCCAGCAGCGCTGGGGGGGGCCCCGCCTCCTACGAGCAGTACTTC. This sequence joins TRBV9 and TRBJ2-7; TRBD2 might be the D (7 bases). CDR1 and CDR2 from the germline V gene are SGDLS and YYNGEE. CDR3 length: 16 residues. V lost 3 bases and J 0 bases, leaving 16 bases between the germline ends.

The chain combines TRBV7-6 with TRBJ2-5, with TRBD2 matching 7 bases. Germline loops: CDR1 SGHVS, CDR2 FNYEAQ. Losses at the gene ends were 0 bases for V and 5 bases for J; bases not matched to a gene: 9. This CDR3 has 16 amino acids. The CDR3 region is CASSLAHLGGSETQYF. Written as DNA, the CDR3 is TGTGCCAGCAGCTTAGCCCACCTCGGGGGGTCGGAGACCCAGTACTTC.

This clone was seen just once. This chain connects TRBV3-1 (or the pseudogene TRBV3-2) to TRBJ2-3, with D possibly TRBD2 on 7 matching bases. This CDR3 is built from 16 residues. Between the trimmed V and J ends, which lost 7 bases and 4 bases, there was a span of 21 bases. The germline V gene has CDR1 LGHDT and CDR2 YNNKEL (reference sequence). The CDR3 nucleotides are TGTGCCAGCACTCCAGGGGTGGCGGGGGAAGCAGATACGCAGTATTTT. Its translation: CASTPGVAGEADTQYF.

This clone has a handful of counts. The chain combines TRBV7-9 with TRBJ1-3; D ambiguous. CDR1 is SEHNR, CDR2 FQNEAQ, per germline (reference sequence). Trimming pared 5 bases from V and 4 bases from J, leaving 18 bases between. The length of the CDR3 is 16 residues. DNA of the CDR3: TGTGCCAGCAGCCTTCCCGGCAGGATTGGAGGAAACACCATATATTTT. Encoded protein: CASSLPGRIGGNTIYF.

The V and J genes are TRBV9 and TRBJ2-7, with D possibly TRBD2 on 6 matching bases. V lost 3 bases to trimming and J lost 2 bases, with 12 bases between them. The CDR3 spans 14 residues. The germline V gene encodes CDR1 SGDLS and CDR2 YYNGEE. This CDR3 is CASSAPGLTYEQYF. The CDR3 coding sequence is TGTGCCAGCAGCGCCCCGGGACTTACCTACGAGCAGTACTTC. Using reference TRBV9 and TRBJ2-7 for the parts outside the CDR3, the full variable domain is DSGVTQTPKHLITATGQRVTLRCSPRSGDLSVYWYQQSLDQGLQFLIQYYNGEERAKGNILERFSAQQFPDLHSELNLSSLELGDSALYFCASSAPGLTYEQYFGPGTRLTVT.

V gene TRBV11-1 combines with J gene TRBJ2-7; a weak D match, TRBD2 (5 bases). V lost 5 bases and J lost 3, with 17 bases in between. Germline V lookup: CDR1 SGHAT, CDR2 FQDESV (reference sequence). The CDR3 totals 15 residues. CDR3 loop: CASSPLGTAGYEQYF. CDR3 bases: TGTGCCAGCAGCCCGCTCGGTACGGCGGGCTACGAGCAGTACTTC.

This chain joins TRBV5-8 and TRBJ2-3, with D perhaps matching TRBD1 (6 bases). Deletions cut 2 bases from V and 0 bases from J, with 16 bases between. The CDR3 totals 17 residues. Germline CDR1 reads SGHTS; CDR2 reads YDEGEE. DNA for the CDR3: TGTGCCAGCAGCTTCGAACAGGGCGCCTCTAGCACAGATACGCAGTATTTT. Translation: CASSFEQGASSTDTQYF.

The gene calls are TRBV6-5 and TRBJ2-5; 11 bases line up with TRBD2. Trimming removed 7 bases from V and 2 bases from J; junction bases left unmatched: 3. Germline CDR1 and CDR2: MNHEY and SVGAGI. The CDR3 is 14 amino acids. The CDR3 coding sequence is TGTGCCAGCATGAGGACTAGCGGGCAAGAGACCCAGTACTTC. Translating it yields CASMRTSGQETQYF.

The chain's CDR3 is CSPQRLGTEAFF. The CDR3 DNA reads TGCAGCCCCCAGCGGCTGGGAACTGAAGCTTTCTTT. The chain recombines TRBV29-1 with TRBJ1-1; no definite D call. This CDR3 is 12 amino acids long. The germline V gene has CDR1 SQVTM and CDR2 ANQGSEA. V dropped 8 bases and J dropped 5 bases, with 15 bases sitting between them.

This chain links TRBV7-9 with TRBJ2-2, with D possibly matching TRBD2 (5 bases). The CDR3 totals 14 residues. Germline V gene data show CDR1 as SEHNR and CDR2 as FQNEAQ (reference sequence). V was clipped by 5 bases and J by 3 bases, with 10 bases between them. Written as DNA, the CDR3 is TGTGCCAGCAGCAGAACAGCGGACACCGGGGAGCTGTTTTTT. Translation: CASSRTADTGELFF.

V gene TRBV25-1 combines with J gene TRBJ2-1; the D is unclear. Germline V lookup: CDR1 MGHDK, CDR2 SYGVNS. Trimming left V 8 bases short and J 5 bases short, with 7 bases between. The CDR3 length is 11 residues. CDR3 protein: CASHDNNEQFF. Written as DNA, the CDR3 is TGTGCCAGCCATGACAACAATGAGCAGTTCTTC.

The chain links TRBV14 to TRBJ2-3, with TRBD2 identical over 12 bases. Losses at the gene ends were 3 bases for V and 3 bases for J; bases not matched to a gene: 4. The germline V gene has CDR1 SGHDN and CDR2 FVKESK. The CDR3 covers 16 residues. For the CDR3, the DNA is TGTGCCAGCAGCCACCCTGGACTAGCGGGGACAGATACGCAGTATTTT. It codes for CASSHPGLAGTDTQYF.

This clone was detected a few times. V usage is TRBV24-1 and J usage is TRBJ2-1; perhaps TRBD1 as D (5 bases). The germline V gene encodes CDR1 KGHDR and CDR2 SFDVKD. The CDR3 extends over 16 amino acids. Trimming removed 3 bases from V and 0 bases from J, with 11 bases in between. The CDR3 protein is CATSDPGQDSYNEQFF. CDR3 sequence (DNA): TGTGCCACCAGTGATCCAGGGCAGGACTCCTACAATGAGCAGTTCTTC.

This clone was picked up a small number of times. V gene TRBV9 combines with J gene TRBJ2-1; D gene unclear. Trimming pared 3 bases from V and 7 bases from J, leaving 8 bases between. CDR1 is SGDLS and CDR2 is YYNGEE in the germline V gene. The CDR3 totals 12 residues. The CDR3 protein is CASSALANEQFF. The CDR3 DNA reads TGTGCCAGCAGCGCCCTGGCAAATGAGCAGTTCTTC.

The rearrangement joins TRBV7-8 to TRBJ1-1; TRBD1 is a possible D gene (5 bases). V lost 1 base and J lost 0, with 9 bases in between. The length of the CDR3 is 15 residues. The germline CDR1 and CDR2 sequences are SGHVS and FQNEAQ. The CDR3 spells CASSLEPGLNTEAFF. The CDR3 nucleotides read TGTGCCAGCAGCTTAGAGCCAGGGCTGAACACTGAAGCTTTCTTT.

This sequence joins TRBV5-4 and TRBJ2-5; 13 bases are shared with TRBD2. The J segment lost 5 bases and the V segment lost 3 bases, leaving 4 bases of the junction unmatched. The CDR3 has 15 residues. Germline CDR1 reads SGHNT; CDR2 reads YYREEE (reference sequence). This chain's CDR3 is CASSSGLAGAETQYF. CDR3 coding DNA: TGTGCCAGCAGCTCTGGACTAGCGGGAGCGGAGACCCAGTACTTC.